Listed below are T cell receptor beta chains from one sample, sequenced in a study of blood T cell repertoires in COVID-19. Here immunoSEQ multiplex PCR was the method, and the copy in TCRdb shows in-frame clones only, minus some. The data show roughly 180,000 clones, 81% seen once. The specimen was peripheral blood. These receptors all stem from a woman of 80 years or more with COVID-19, enrolled during active disease. The CDR3 runs from the conserved cysteine through the conserved F or W. The D gene is left open where the match is weak. Clone size appears in some rows only: once, few, many, or a class for an expanded clone.

j_gene,v_gene,d_gene,abundance,CDR3aa,CDR3nt
TRBJ2-7,TRBV19,TRBD1,once,CASSLDRGVYEQYF,TGTGCCAGTAGCCTGGACAGGGGTGTATACGAGCAGTACTTC
TRBJ1-6,TRBV4-3,NA,NA,CASSQDGGRVTYNSPLHF,TGCGCCAGCAGCCAAGACGGCGGCAGGGTCACCTATAATTCACCCCTCCACTTT
TRBJ2-5,TRBV4-2,TRBD1,NA,CASSQDVGQGWQETQYF,TGTGCCAGCAGCCAAGATGTGGGACAGGGTTGGCAAGAGACCCAGTACTTC
TRBJ2-3,TRBV18,NA,NA,CASSPIATTDTQYF,TGTGCCAGCTCACCAATAGCCACCACAGATACGCAGTATTTT
TRBJ1-2,TRBV20-1,TRBD1,NA,CSADRQYGYTF,TGCAGTGCGGACAGGCAATATGGCTACACCTTC
TRBJ2-1,TRBV2,TRBD1,NA,CASSDGTGSYNEQFF,TGTGCCAGCAGTGACGGGACAGGGTCCTACAATGAGCAGTTCTTC
TRBJ2-7,TRBV28,NA,NA,CASRPLGRAYEQYF,TGTGCCAGCAGACCTCTGGGCCGAGCCTACGAGCAGTACTTC
TRBJ2-7,TRBV3-1/TRBV3-2,TRBD1,NA,CASSQEVTGGHEQYF,TGTGCCAGCAGCCAAGAAGTGACAGGGGGCCACGAGCAGTACTTC
TRBJ2-1,TRBV7-2,TRBD2,NA,CASSLAGGATYNEQFF,TGTGCCAGCAGCTTAGCCGGGGGGGCAACCTACAATGAGCAGTTCTTC
TRBJ2-3,TRBV19,NA,NA,CASSIGAGWSKDTQYF,TGTGCCAGTAGTATAGGTGCGGGATGGAGTAAGGATACGCAGTATTTT
TRBJ1-5,TRBV10-3,NA,NA,CAISATVNQPQHF,TGTGCCATCAGTGCTACAGTCAATCAGCCCCAGCATTTT
TRBJ2-7,TRBV6-2/TRBV6-3,TRBD2,many,CASSYKGLAGSAREQYF,TGTGCCAGCAGTTACAAGGGACTAGCGGGCTCCGCGCGCGAGCAGTACTTC
TRBJ2-1,TRBV5-1,TRBD2,NA,CASSLGLAGLHEQFF,TGCGCCAGCAGCTTGGGACTAGCGGGTTTACATGAGCAGTTCTTC
TRBJ2-2,TRBV15,TRBD1,NA,CATSRDRLITGELFF,TGTGCCACCAGCCGGGACAGACTCATAACCGGGGAGCTGTTTTTT
TRBJ1-6,TRBV5-5,NA,NA,CASSFYRAFNSPLHF,TGTGCCAGCAGCTTTTACAGGGCATTTAATTCACCCCTCCACTTT
TRBJ1-6,TRBV2,TRBD1,NA,CARSRGLTSGSYNSPLHF,TGTGCCAGATCCAGGGGGCTAACCTCGGGCTCCTATAATTCACCCCTCCACTTT
TRBJ2-3,TRBV7-9,TRBD1,once,CASSTGQGALDTQYF,TGTGCCAGCAGCACAGGACAGGGGGCGCTGGACACGCAGTATTTT
TRBJ1-2,TRBV29-1,TRBD1,many,CSVIFRDRDYGYTF,TGCAGCGTCATATTCCGGGACAGGGACTATGGCTACACCTTC
TRBJ2-7,TRBV6-1,NA,NA,CASSEQGGNEQYF,TGTGCCAGCAGTGAACAAGGAGGGAACGAGCAGTACTTC
TRBJ1-4,TRBV7-9,TRBD1,NA,CASSSRTGFQEKLFF,TGTGCCAGCAGTTCGCGGACAGGATTTCAGGAAAAACTGTTTTTT
TRBJ1-1,TRBV11-2,NA,NA,CASSLRQVEAFF,TGTGCCAGCAGCTTGAGACAGGTTGAAGCTTTCTTT
TRBJ1-3,TRBV7-9,NA,few,CASSLPKAGSGNTIYF,TGTGCCAGCAGCTTACCTAAGGCAGGTTCTGGAAACACCATATATTTT